This T cell receptor beta chain originates from a study of glioma-infiltrating T cells after dendritic cell vaccination. Primers: 60 V beta forward and 13 J beta reverse. Method: immunoSEQ multiplex PCR; TCRdb's copy keeps in-frame clones and lacks some. This sample has over 70,000 clones, with approximately 80% found just once. The trim removed 7 bases at V and 4 bases at J, leaving 5 bases unmatched. CDR1 and CDR2 from the germline V gene are SQVTM and ANQGSEA. CDR3 size: 14 residues. The chain links TRBV29-1 to TRBJ2-2; TRBD1 matches 11 bases. This TCR was recovered from a human donor with glioblastoma. This sample comprised blood, obtained before dendritic cell vaccination. CDR3 region: CSAGQGATTGELFF. CDR3 nucleotide sequence: TGCAGCGCCGGACAGGGGGCGACCACCGGGGAGCTGTTTTTT.